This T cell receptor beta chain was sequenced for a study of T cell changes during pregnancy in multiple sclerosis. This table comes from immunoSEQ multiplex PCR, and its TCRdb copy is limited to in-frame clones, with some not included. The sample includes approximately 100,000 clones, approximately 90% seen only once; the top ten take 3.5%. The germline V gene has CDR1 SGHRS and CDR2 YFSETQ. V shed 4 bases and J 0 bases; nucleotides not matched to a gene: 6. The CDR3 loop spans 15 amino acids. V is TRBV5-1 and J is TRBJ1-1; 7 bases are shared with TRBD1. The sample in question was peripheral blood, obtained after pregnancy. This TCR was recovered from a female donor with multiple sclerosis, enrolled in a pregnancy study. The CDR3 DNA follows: TGCGCCAGCAGCATCTGGGACAGCTTGAACACTGAAGCTTTCTTT. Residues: CASSIWDSLNTEAFF.